One and the same sample provided the 2 T cell receptor beta chains below, sequenced in a study of T cell changes during pregnancy in multiple sclerosis. Data came from immunoSEQ multiplex PCR; TCRdb stores just in-frame clones and leaves some out. The sample records around 37,000 clones, roughly 89% being singletons. The sample was CD8+ T cells from peripheral blood mononuclear cells, taken in the second trimester of pregnancy. The origin of the receptors is a female donor with multiple sclerosis, enrolled in a pregnancy study.

The chain is built from TRBV13 and TRBJ1-1, with D possibly being TRBD1 (6 bases). The CDR3 covers 15 residues. The germline V gene encodes CDR1 PRHDT and CDR2 FYEKMQ (reference sequence). V lost 1 base and J lost 4, with 13 bases in between. The CDR3 is CASSLAQGWGTEAFF. CDR3 sequence (DNA): TGTGCCAGCAGCTTAGCCCAGGGGTGGGGCACTGAAGCTTTCTTT. Based on the CDR3 plus reference TRBV13 and TRBJ1-1, the full variable domain is AAGVIQSPRHLIKEKRETATLKCYPIPRHDTVYWYQQGPGQDPQFLISFYEKMQSDKGSIPDRFSAQQFSDYHSELNMSSLELGDSALYFCASSLAQGWGTEAFFGQGTRLTVV.

V usage is TRBV30 and J usage is TRBJ2-3, with 9 bases identical to TRBD1. CDR1 and CDR2 from the germline V gene are GTSNPN and SVGIG (reference sequence). The CDR3 is 15 residues long. V shed 3 bases, J shed 6 bases, and the junction held 10 bases outside the gene matches. CDR3 residues: CAWRADRGLLDTQYF. The CDR3 DNA reads as TGTGCCTGGAGGGCGGACAGGGGACTTCTCGATACGCAGTATTTT.